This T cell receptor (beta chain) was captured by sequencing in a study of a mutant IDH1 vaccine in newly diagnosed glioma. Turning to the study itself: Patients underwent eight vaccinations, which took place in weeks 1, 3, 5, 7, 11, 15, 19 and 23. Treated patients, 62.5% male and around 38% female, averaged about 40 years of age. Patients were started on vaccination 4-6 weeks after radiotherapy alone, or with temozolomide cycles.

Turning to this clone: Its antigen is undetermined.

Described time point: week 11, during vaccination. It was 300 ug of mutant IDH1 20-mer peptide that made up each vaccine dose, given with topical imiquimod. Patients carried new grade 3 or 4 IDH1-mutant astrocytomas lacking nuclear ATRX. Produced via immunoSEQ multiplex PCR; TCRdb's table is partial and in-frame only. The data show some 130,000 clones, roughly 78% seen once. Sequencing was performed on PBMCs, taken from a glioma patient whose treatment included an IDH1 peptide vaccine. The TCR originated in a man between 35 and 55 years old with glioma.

Written as DNA, the CDR3 is TGTGCCAGCAGCCATACTAGACAGGGCTATGGCTACACCTTC. It specifies CASSHTRQGYGYTF. V and J are TRBV11-2 and TRBJ1-2; 7 positions agree with TRBD1. Looked up from germline, CDR1 is SGHAT and CDR2 is FQNNGV. Trimming at V came to 5 bases and at J to 4 bases, leaving 7 bases not matched to a gene. The CDR3 loop spans 14 amino acids. Together with reference TRBV11-2 and TRBJ1-2, the CDR3 gives the full variable domain: EAGVAQSPRYKIIEKRQSVAFWCNPISGHATLYWYQQILGQGPKLLIQFQNNGVVDDSQLPKDRFSAERLKGVDSTLKIQPAKLEDSAVYLCASSHTRQGYGYTFGSGTRLTVV.